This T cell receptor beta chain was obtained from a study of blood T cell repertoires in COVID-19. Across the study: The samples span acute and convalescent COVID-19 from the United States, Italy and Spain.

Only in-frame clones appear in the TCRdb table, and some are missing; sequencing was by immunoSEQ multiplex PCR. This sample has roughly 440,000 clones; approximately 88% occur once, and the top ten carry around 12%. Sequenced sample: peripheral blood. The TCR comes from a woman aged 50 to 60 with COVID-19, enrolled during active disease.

CDR3 amino acids: CASSYRSGGGNQPQHF. CDR3 sequence (DNA): TGTGCCAGCAGTTACCGTTCGGGGGGAGGCAATCAGCCCCAGCATTTT. This chain joins TRBV6-2 or TRBV6-3 and TRBJ1-5, with D possibly matching TRBD1 (5 bases). The CDR3 sequence is 16 residues long. Germline assignment: CDR1 MNHEY and CDR2 SVGEGT. V dropped 2 bases and J dropped 2 bases, with 13 bases sitting between them.